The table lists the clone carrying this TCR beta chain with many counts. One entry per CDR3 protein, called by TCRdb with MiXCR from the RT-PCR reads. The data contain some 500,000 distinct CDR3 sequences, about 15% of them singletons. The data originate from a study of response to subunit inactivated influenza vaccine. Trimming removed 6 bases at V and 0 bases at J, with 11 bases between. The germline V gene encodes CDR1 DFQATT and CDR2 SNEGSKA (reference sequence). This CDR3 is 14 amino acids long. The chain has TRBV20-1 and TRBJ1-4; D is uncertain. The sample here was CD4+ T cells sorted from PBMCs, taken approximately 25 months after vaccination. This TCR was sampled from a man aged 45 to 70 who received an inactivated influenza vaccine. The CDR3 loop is CSALGGTTNEKLFF. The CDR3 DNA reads TGCAGTGCCCTGGGCGGCACAACTAATGAAAAACTGTTTTTT.